The sequence of this T cell receptor (beta chain) was determined in a study of T cell changes during pregnancy in multiple sclerosis. CDR1 and CDR2 (germline): SGDLS, YYNGEE. Losses at the gene ends were 4 bases for V and 5 bases for J; bases not matched to a gene: 10. The CDR3 is 15 residues long. The data were produced by immunoSEQ multiplex PCR, yet TCRdb's version contains in-frame clones alone and is incomplete. The sample lists about 65,000 clones, around 92% seen once, with approximately 2.8% in the top ten. The source of this sequence is a female donor in good health, enrolled as a control in a pregnancy study. The chain employs TRBV9 and TRBJ1-1; the match to TRBD1 covers 8 bases. Sequencing was performed on CD8+ T cells from peripheral blood mononuclear cells, taken in the third trimester of pregnancy. CDR3 sequence (DNA): TGTGCCAGCAGCCTTACAGGGGGGGGAGGAACTGAAGCTTTCTTT. Encoded protein: CASSLTGGGGTEAFF.